Listed below are T cell receptor beta chains from one sample, sequenced in a study of early T cells in non-severe SARS-CoV-2 infection. TCRdb re-derived calls from the 5' RACE reads in MiXCR, one entry per CDR3 protein. In the table there are about 71,000 distinct CDR3 sequences, around 13% of which are singletons. The source material was whole blood. These receptor sequences come from an adult who was a healthcare worker with PCR-confirmed SARS-CoV-2 infection or an uninfected control (not recorded which). CDR3s include the opening cysteine and the closing phenylalanine or tryptophan. The D gene is left open where the match is weak. Size is stated for part of the rows, as once, few or many counts, or as a class when the clone is expanded.

J gene	CDR3 length	V gene	clone size	D gene	CDR3 protein	CDR3 DNA
TRBJ2-7	14	TRBV6-5	NA	NA	CASTRGRGFNEQYF	TGTGCCAGCACCCGTGGCAGGGGCTTCAACGAGCAGTACTTC
TRBJ1-2	15	TRBV6-5	few	TRBD1	CASSYSGTGDYGYTF	TGTGCCAGCAGTTACTCCGGGACAGGGGATTATGGCTACACCTTC
TRBJ1-1	13	TRBV6-1	few	NA	CASRGTVNTEAFF	TGTGCCAGCAGGGGGACGGTGAACACTGAAGCTTTCTTT
TRBJ1-2	14	TRBV29-1	many	NA	CSVVTGSPNYGYTF	TGCAGCGTCGTTACAGGCTCCCCTAACTATGGCTACACCTTC
TRBJ1-2	13	TRBV18	many	NA	CASSYTGFDGYTF	TGTGCCAGCTCATACACAGGGTTCGATGGCTACACCTTC
TRBJ2-5	13	TRBV6-6	few	TRBD1	CASSPTGSETQYF	TGTGCCAGCAGCCCGACAGGGAGCGAGACCCAGTACTTC
TRBJ1-4	15	TRBV20-1	many	NA	CSAGTGFATNEKLFF	TGCAGTGCTGGAACAGGGTTTGCAACTAATGAAAAACTGTTTTTT
TRBJ2-2	15	TRBV19	many	NA	CASSMGGIDTGELFF	TGTGCCAGTAGTATGGGGGGAATCGACACCGGGGAGCTGTTTTTT
TRBJ1-2	11	TRBV19	few	NA	CARDSNYGYTF	TGTGCCAGGGACAGTAACTATGGCTACACCTTC
TRBJ1-1	12	TRBV6-5	few	NA	CASSLQGTEAFF	TGTGCCAGCAGCCTACAGGGCACTGAAGCTTTCTTT
TRBJ1-5	13	TRBV7-9	once	NA	CASSPDSNQPQHF	TGTGCCAGCAGCCCGGACAGCAATCAGCCCCAGCATTTT
TRBJ2-4	16	TRBV6-5	many	TRBD1	CASSRQMGQGGNIQYF	TGTGCCAGCAGTCGCCAAATGGGACAGGGAGGAAACATTCAGTACTTC
TRBJ2-1	11	TRBV29-1	NA	TRBD1	CSVRTGEEQFF	TGCAGCGTGCGGACAGGGGAGGAGCAGTTCTTC
TRBJ1-5	13	TRBV28	few	TRBD1	CACRQGGEQPQHF	TGTGCCTGTAGACAGGGTGGGGAGCAGCCCCAGCATTTT
TRBJ1-1	17	TRBV18	NA	NA	CASSPPRTALVNTEAFF	TGTGCCAGCTCACCTCCCCGGACAGCCCTAGTGAACACTGAAGCTTTCTTT
TRBJ2-3	15	TRBV4-3	many	NA	CASSQDNGLTDTQYF	TGCGCCAGCAGCCAAGATAACGGACTCACAGATACGCAGTATTTT
TRBJ1-1	13	TRBV6-2/TRBV6-3	NA	TRBD1	CASKDRAGTEAFF	TGTGCCAGCAAAGACAGGGCGGGCACTGAAGCTTTCTTT
TRBJ1-4	15	TRBV6-1	many	NA	CALGRGFATNEKLFF	TGTGCCCTAGGGAGAGGATTTGCAACTAATGAAAAACTGTTTTTT
TRBJ2-1	19	TRBV5-8	NA	TRBD2	CASPPLAGGLSSSYNEQFF	TGTGCCAGCCCTCCGTTAGCGGGGGGCCTAAGTAGCTCCTACAATGAGCAGTTCTTC
TRBJ1-1	15	TRBV20-1	NA	TRBD1	CSAMTGGEGNTEAFF	TGCAGTGCAATGACAGGGGGCGAGGGAAACACTGAAGCTTTCTTT
TRBJ2-5	17	TRBV20-1	many	NA	CSARVAGSGSAQETQYF	TGCAGTGCTAGAGTGGCAGGTAGCGGCAGTGCTCAAGAGACCCAGTACTTC
TRBJ2-7	17	TRBV4-1	NA	TRBD2	CASSQDQVLAGNNEQYF	TGCGCCAGCAGCCAAGATCAAGTACTAGCGGGGAATAACGAGCAGTACTTC
TRBJ1-1	11	TRBV30	few	NA	CAWIAGTEAFF	TGTGCCTGGATAGCGGGCACTGAAGCTTTCTTT
TRBJ2-2	14	TRBV7-3	NA	NA	CASSLTAYTGELFF	TGTGCCAGCAGCTTGACAGCGTACACCGGGGAGCTGTTTTTT
TRBJ2-7	11	TRBV6-1	many	NA	CASSPQYEQYF	TGTGCCAGCAGTCCTCAGTACGAGCAGTACTTC
TRBJ2-7	15	TRBV12-3/TRBV12-4	many	NA	CASSLIQGLGGEQYF	TGTGCCAGCAGCCTTATTCAGGGCCTCGGAGGCGAGCAGTACTTC
TRBJ1-3	14	TRBV2	once	NA	CASSELTYGNTIYF	TGTGCCAGCAGTGAGCTCACTTACGGAAACACCATATATTTT
TRBJ1-3	16	TRBV11-2	few	TRBD1	CASSPRTGHSGNTIYF	TGTGCCAGCAGCCCTAGGACAGGGCACTCTGGAAACACCATATATTTT
TRBJ1-1	14	TRBV20-1	NA	NA	CSAMRWDLNTEAFF	TGCAGTGCTATGAGGTGGGACCTGAACACTGAAGCTTTCTTT
TRBJ1-1	16	TRBV7-2	many	NA	CASSLATGAHGTEAFF	TGTGCCAGCAGCTTAGCGACAGGTGCCCATGGCACTGAAGCTTTCTTT
TRBJ2-1	13	TRBV29-1	NA	NA	CSVVSLAGNEQFF	TGCAGCGTTGTCTCGCTTGCGGGGAATGAGCAGTTCTTC
TRBJ2-3	16	TRBV6-6	few	NA	CASTNRVRLSTDTQYF	TGTGCCAGCACTAACAGGGTTAGGCTTAGCACAGATACGCAGTATTTT
TRBJ2-1	15	TRBV28	once	TRBD1	CASSLWDRAADEQFF	TGTGCCAGCAGTTTATGGGACAGGGCGGCCGATGAGCAGTTCTTC
TRBJ2-1	17	TRBV2	NA	NA	CASSDAKQARGYNEQFF	TGTGCCAGCAGTGACGCTAAGCAGGCCAGAGGTTACAATGAGCAGTTCTTC
TRBJ1-5	15	TRBV2	many	NA	CASSEMTTLDQPQHF	TGTGCCAGCAGTGAGATGACAACGCTTGATCAGCCCCAGCATTTT
TRBJ2-7	11	TRBV20-1	NA	TRBD1	CSARQGYEQYF	TGCAGTGCGCGACAGGGATACGAGCAGTACTTC
TRBJ1-1	12	TRBV20-1	few	NA	CSATNRGTEAFF	TGCAGTGCTACCAACAGAGGGACTGAAGCTTTCTTT
TRBJ2-5	13	TRBV29-1	NA	NA	CSGGQGQGETQYF	TGCAGCGGGGGGCAGGGACAAGGGGAGACCCAGTACTTC
TRBJ2-2	15	TRBV6-5	many	TRBD2	CASRGAGVNTGELFF	TGTGCCAGCAGGGGAGCGGGGGTGAACACCGGGGAGCTGTTTTTT
TRBJ2-2	14	TRBV10-1	few	NA	CASSEWRGTGELFF	TGCGCCAGCAGTGAGTGGCGGGGCACCGGGGAGCTGTTTTTT
TRBJ2-3	16	TRBV7-2	NA	TRBD2	CASSLGTSGFTDTQYF	TGTGCCAGCAGCTTGGGGACTAGCGGCTTCACAGATACGCAGTATTTT
TRBJ2-1	15	TRBV10-3	many	NA	CAISNPAGGTVEQFF	TGTGCCATCAGTAACCCCGCGGGCGGAACAGTAGAGCAGTTCTTC
TRBJ1-2	16	TRBV4-1	many	NA	CASSQGGTSYNYGYTF	TGCGCCAGCAGCCAAGGCGGGACATCCTATAACTATGGCTACACCTTC
TRBJ1-2	14	TRBV7-9	few	NA	CASSLGGAEVGYTF	TGTGCCAGCAGCTTAGGCGGGGCAGAGGTAGGCTACACCTTC
TRBJ2-3	15	TRBV2	NA	NA	CASRTRTTSTDTQYF	TGTGCCAGCCGGACAAGGACAACTAGCACAGATACGCAGTATTTT
TRBJ2-3	14	TRBV7-9	many	NA	CASSELASTDTQYF	TGTGCCAGCAGTGAATTGGCTAGCACAGATACGCAGTATTTT
TRBJ2-7	13	TRBV27	few	NA	CASSLSRAHEQYF	TGTGCCAGCAGTTTAAGCAGGGCCCACGAGCAGTACTTC
TRBJ2-3	14	TRBV9	once	NA	CASSFQQGLDTQYF	TGTGCCAGCAGCTTCCAACAGGGTTTGGATACGCAGTATTTT